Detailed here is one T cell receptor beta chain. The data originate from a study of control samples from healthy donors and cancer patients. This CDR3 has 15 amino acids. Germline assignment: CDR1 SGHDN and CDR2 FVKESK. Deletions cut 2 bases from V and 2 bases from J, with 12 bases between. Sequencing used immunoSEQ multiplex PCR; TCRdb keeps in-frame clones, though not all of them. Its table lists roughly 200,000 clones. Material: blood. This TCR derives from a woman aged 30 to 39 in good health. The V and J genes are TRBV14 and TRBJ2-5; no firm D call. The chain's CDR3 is CASSQKDWYQETQYF. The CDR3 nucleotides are TGTGCCAGCAGCCAAAAAGACTGGTATCAAGAGACCCAGTACTTC.